A selection of T cell receptor beta chains follows, all from one sample in a study of read filtering for tumor transcriptome and immune sequencing. MiXCR, run by TCRdb on the reads, gives a single entry per CDR3 protein. The sample carries nearly 60,000 distinct CDR3 sequences, around 12% recorded once. The sequencing input was a population of CD138-negative cells sorted from bone marrow. These TCRs come from a donor over 35 with multiple myeloma. The CDR3 runs from the conserved cysteine through the conserved F or W. D genes are given only for firm matches. A row's size may be missing; if present it is once, few, many or a size class.

size | J | length | D | V | CDR3 | DNA
few | TRBJ1-1 | 12 | TRBD1 | TRBV28 | CASRSQGREAFF | TGTGCCAGCAGGTCACAGGGGCGTGAAGCTTTCTTT
many | TRBJ2-1 | 12 | . | TRBV5-4 | CASSNRVDEQFF | TGTGCCAGCAGCAATAGGGTCGATGAGCAGTTCTTC
. | TRBJ2-3 | 12 | . | TRBV12-3/TRBV12-4 | CACWQSTDTQYF | TGTGCCTGCTGGCAAAGCACAGATACGCAGTATTTT
many | TRBJ2-6 | 16 | . | TRBV7-9 | CASSLVGTTGANVLTF | TGTGCCAGCAGCTTAGTTGGAACCACTGGGGCCAACGTCCTGACTTTC
. | TRBJ2-4 | 16 | TRBD2 | TRBV20-1 | CSARMRLAGAKNIQYF | TGCAGTGCTCGAATGAGACTAGCGGGGGCCAAAAACATTCAGTACTTC
many | TRBJ2-5 | 14 | TRBD1 | TRBV5-1 | CASRRQGSQETQYF | TGCGCCAGCAGGCGACAGGGGTCCCAAGAGACCCAGTACTTC
. | TRBJ2-5 | 14 | . | TRBV7-9 | CAGGGAEYQEAQYF | TGTGCCGGAGGGGGGGCCGAGTACCAAGAGGCCCAGTACTTC
many | TRBJ2-3 | 15 | TRBD2 | TRBV20-1 | CSAPPSAGGRGAQYF | TGCAGTGCCCCTCCGTCAGCGGGGGGGCGAGGGGCGCAGTATTTT
many | TRBJ2-1 | 15 | TRBD2 | TRBV20-1 | CSAGYGRGTYNEQFF | TGCAGTGCTGGGTATGGGCGGGGGACCTACAATGAGCAGTTCTTC
many | TRBJ2-7 | 13 | . | TRBV29-1 | CSVEESPTYEQYF | TGCAGCGTTGAAGAAAGCCCGACCTACGAGCAGTACTTC
many | TRBJ2-2 | 17 | . | TRBV5-1 | CASSPLISSSSTGELFF | TGCGCCAGCAGCCCGCTTATTTCTTCCAGTTCCACCGGGGAGCTGTTTTTT
. | TRBJ2-3 | 19 | TRBD2 | TRBV7-9 | CASSPLSRGGALGADTQYF | TGTGCCAGCAGCCCACTCTCTCGCGGGGGGGCGCTGGGCGCAGATACGCAGTATTTT
. | TRBJ2-1 | 15 | . | TRBV10-3 | CAISDPIGSYNEQFF | TGTGCCATCAGTGATCCTATCGGCTCCTACAATGAGCAGTTCTTC
many | TRBJ2-7 | 15 | . | TRBV20-1 | CSAPPADVDSYEQYF | TGCAGTGCTCCTCCCGCGGACGTGGACTCCTACGAGCAGTACTTC
many | TRBJ1-1 | 13 | TRBD1 | TRBV30 | CAWMGQGAVEAFF | TGTGCCTGGATGGGACAGGGGGCTGTTGAAGCTTTCTTT
many | TRBJ1-1 | 17 | . | TRBV5-4 | CASSLDGFVVRDTEAFF | TGTGCCAGCAGCTTGGATGGGTTCGTGGTCCGGGACACTGAAGCTTTCTTT
many | TRBJ1-1 | 14 | . | TRBV29-1 | CSVPYGQVNTEAFF | TGCAGCGTTCCTTACGGACAAGTTAACACTGAAGCTTTCTTT
many | TRBJ1-1 | 12 | . | TRBV5-1 | CASSFSNTEAFF | TGCGCCAGCAGCTTCTCGAACACTGAAGCTTTCTTT
many | TRBJ2-7 | 14 | TRBD1 | TRBV24-1 | CATSDVDRGYEQYF | TGTGCCACCAGTGACGTGGACAGGGGATACGAGCAGTACTTC
. | TRBJ1-4 | 17 | TRBD1 | TRBV14 | CASSHLDRDRDQQVLFF | TGTGCCAGCAGCCACCTCGACCGGGACAGGGACCAGCAAGTACTGTTTTTT
many | TRBJ1-1 | 17 | . | TRBV4-1 | CASSYWWTDHMNTEAFF | TGCGCCAGCAGCTATTGGTGGACAGACCACATGAACACTGAAGCTTTCTTT
many | TRBJ2-7 | 13 | . | TRBV29-1 | CSVEEWESNEQYF | TGCAGCGTTGAAGAGTGGGAATCCAACGAGCAGTACTTC
many | TRBJ1-5 | 12 | . | TRBV19 | CASSTRGQPQHF | TGTGCCAGTAGTACGAGGGGTCAGCCCCAGCATTTT
many | TRBJ2-1 | 13 | . | TRBV11-2 | CASSLDPGAEQFF | TGTGCCAGCAGCTTAGATCCGGGTGCTGAGCAGTTCTTC
many | TRBJ2-5 | 14 | . | TRBV6-6 | CASSYPQGGETQYF | TGTGCCAGCAGTTACCCGCAGGGTGGAGAGACCCAGTACTTC
few | TRBJ1-1 | 13 | . | TRBV6-5 | CASRETANTEAFF | TGTGCCAGCAGAGAGACAGCGAACACTGAAGCTTTCTTT
. | TRBJ1-6 | 14 | TRBD1 | TRBV20-1 | CSASETGGFSPLHF | TGCAGTGCTAGCGAGACAGGGGGCTTTTCACCCCTCCACTTT
many | TRBJ2-3 | 15 | TRBD2 | TRBV6-2/TRBV6-3 | CASSFSGAGTDTQYF | TGTGCCAGCAGTTTTAGCGGGGCTGGCACAGATACGCAGTATTTT
many | TRBJ2-1 | 15 | . | TRBV5-4 | CASSVKQLAYNEQFF | TGTGCCAGCAGCGTAAAACAGTTGGCGTACAATGAGCAGTTCTTC
many | TRBJ2-5 | 14 | . | TRBV7-9 | CASSLELVGETQYF | TGTGCCAGCAGCTTAGAACTAGTGGGGGAGACCCAGTACTTC
. | TRBJ1-3 | 14 | . | TRBV4-1 | CASSLQGTGNTIYF | TGCGCCAGCAGCCTTCAGGGGACTGGAAACACCATATATTTT
few | TRBJ2-5 | 15 | TRBD2 | TRBV7-3 | CASSFSGGALEAQYF | TGTGCCAGCAGCTTTAGCGGGGGGGCACTAGAGGCCCAGTACTTC
many | TRBJ2-5 | 13 | TRBD2 | TRBV29-1 | CSVVGGDEETQYF | TGCAGCGTTGTGGGGGGGGATGAGGAGACCCAGTACTTC
many | TRBJ2-7 | 13 | . | TRBV20-1 | CSARPVGTYEQYF | TGCAGTGCTAGACCCGTCGGGACATACGAGCAGTACTTC
many | TRBJ2-5 | 16 | . | TRBV20-1 | CSARYTGELGGETQYF | TGCAGTGCTAGATACACGGGGGAACTAGGTGGAGAGACCCAGTACTTC
. | TRBJ2-6 | 15 | . | TRBV28 | CASSLAGSGANVLTF | TGTGCCAGCAGTTTGGCCGGTTCTGGGGCCAACGTCCTGACTTTC
once | TRBJ1-5 | 17 | . | TRBV6-4 | CASSDIETGIEDKPQHF | TGTGCCAGCAGTGACATCGAGACAGGTATCGAGGATAAGCCCCAGCATTTT
many | TRBJ2-5 | 11 | TRBD1 | TRBV7-6 | CASSPGGTQYF | TGTGCCAGCAGCCCAGGGGGGACCCAGTACTTC
many | TRBJ2-1 | 15 | . | TRBV11-2 | CASSLAGMSYNEQFF | TGTGCCAGCAGCTTAGCAGGGATGTCCTACAATGAGCAGTTCTTC
many | TRBJ2-3 | 15 | . | TRBV20-1 | CSAPGPSTSTDTQYF | TGCAGTGCACCCGGACCGTCTACCAGCACAGATACGCAGTATTTT
many | TRBJ2-5 | 14 | . | TRBV7-9 | CASRSRGPKETQYF | TGTGCCAGTAGGAGTCGGGGCCCCAAGGAGACCCAGTACTTC
many | TRBJ1-6 | 12 | . | TRBV10-1 | CASSEWDSPLHF | TGCGCCAGCAGTGAGTGGGATTCACCCCTCCACTTT
many | TRBJ1-1 | 16 | TRBD1 | TRBV5-1 | CASSLAPQGARTEAFF | TGCGCCAGCAGCTTGGCCCCACAGGGGGCGAGGACTGAAGCTTTCTTT
many | TRBJ2-7 | 14 | TRBD1 | TRBV6-5 | CASSYSGQGYEQYF | TGTGCCAGCAGTTACTCGGGACAGGGTTACGAGCAGTACTTC
many | TRBJ1-1 | 14 | . | TRBV6-1 | CASSEAMGRSLAFF | TGTGCCAGCAGTGAAGCGATGGGGCGATCGCTAGCTTTCTTT
many | TRBJ2-7 | 13 | TRBD1 | TRBV2 | CASNRDRAYEQYF | TGTGCCAGCAACCGAGACAGGGCCTACGAGCAGTACTTC
few | TRBJ2-2 | 13 | . | TRBV2 | CASRPGETGELFF | TGTGCCAGCAGGCCAGGGGAAACCGGGGAGCTGTTTTTT
few | TRBJ2-2 | 15 | . | TRBV11-2 | CASSALQGTHGELFF | TGTGCCAGCAGCGCTCTCCAGGGTACTCACGGGGAGCTGTTTTTT
many | TRBJ2-7 | 18 | . | TRBV6-1 | CASSEAHYSARGSYEQYF | TGTGCCAGCAGTGAAGCCCATTACTCTGCGAGGGGTAGTTACGAGCAGTACTTC
many | TRBJ1-1 | 14 | TRBD1 | TRBV5-5 | CASSPRQGATEAFF | TGTGCCAGCAGCCCCCGACAGGGGGCAACTGAAGCTTTCTTT
many | TRBJ1-5 | 16 | . | TRBV7-8 | CASSFFRLVGNQPQHF | TGTGCCAGCAGCTTTTTCAGGCTGGTCGGGAATCAGCCCCAGCATTTT
many | TRBJ2-7 | 14 | . | TRBV9 | CASSVGGTQSKQYF | TGTGCCAGCAGCGTAGGCGGGACTCAAAGTAAGCAGTACTTC
many | TRBJ2-7 | 13 | TRBD1 | TRBV12-5 | CATSRDRGHEQYF | TGTGCTACTTCCCGGGACAGGGGGCATGAGCAGTACTTC
many | TRBJ1-1 | 15 | TRBD1 | TRBV2 | CASRAGQGARTEAFF | TGTGCCAGCAGGGCCGGACAGGGGGCAAGAACTGAAGCTTTCTTT
many | TRBJ2-2 | 15 | . | TRBV3-1 | CASSRTRSNTGELFF | TGTGCCAGCAGCCGAACACGGTCGAACACCGGGGAGCTGTTTTTT